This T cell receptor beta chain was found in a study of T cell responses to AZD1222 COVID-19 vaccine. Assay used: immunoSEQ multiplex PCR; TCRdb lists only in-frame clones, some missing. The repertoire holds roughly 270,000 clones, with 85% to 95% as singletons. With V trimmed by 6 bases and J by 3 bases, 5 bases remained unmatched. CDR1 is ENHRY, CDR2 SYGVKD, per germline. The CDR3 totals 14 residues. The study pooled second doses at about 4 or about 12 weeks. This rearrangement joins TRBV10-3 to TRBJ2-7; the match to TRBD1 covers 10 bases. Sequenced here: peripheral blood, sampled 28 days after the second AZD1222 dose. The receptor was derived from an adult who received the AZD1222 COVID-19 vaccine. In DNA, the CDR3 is TGTGCCATCAGATCGACAGGGGGCCGCTACGAGCAGTACTTC. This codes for CAIRSTGGRYEQYF.